These 24 T cell receptor beta chains share one sample of origin, sequenced in a study of T cell repertoires in cytomegalovirus infection. No antigens are known for them. MiXCR, run by TCRdb on the reads, gives a single entry per CDR3 protein. The table lists some 54,000 distinct CDR3 sequences, around 20% of them singletons, with 80% in the top ten. The input for sequencing was CD8+ T cells from cultured PBMCs, taken from culture after CMV antigen stimulation. The receptors were gathered from a human donor in good health (CMV status not recorded). Some clones in this sample may be carry-over from other donors' samples.

This rearrangement joins TRBV2 to TRBJ1-4; D ambiguous. The CDR3 length is 11 residues. Germline V CDR1 and CDR2: SNHLY, FYNNEI. The V end was cut by 6 bases, the J end by 4 bases, with 3 bases between. Here the CDR3 reads CASRNNEKLFF. The CDR3, as DNA: TGTGCCAGCAGGAATAATGAAAAACTGTTTTTT.

This clonotype was counted between two and nine times. CDR3 amino acids: CASSYADPVNTEAFF. CDR3 sequence (DNA): TGTGCCAGCAGTTACGCTGATCCCGTGAACACTGAAGCTTTCTTT. The chain links TRBV6-2 or TRBV6-3 to TRBJ1-1; D gene uncertain. Trimming left V 2 bases short and J 0 bases short, with 10 bases between. Germline CDR1 is MNHEY and CDR2 is SVGEGT. The CDR3 has 15 residues.

This clonotype appeared a few times. J is TRBJ1-1 and V is TRBV12-3 or TRBV12-4; D perhaps matches TRBD1 (6 bases). The CDR3 runs 14 residues. Trimming pared 7 bases from V and 5 bases from J, leaving 17 bases between. The CDR3 spells CASTPARGATEAFF. Here the CDR3 DNA reads TGTGCCAGCACTCCCGCGAGGGGGGCGACTGAAGCTTTCTTT.

This clonotype came up a few times. The genes are TRBV28 and TRBJ2-7, with D hard to call. The germline gives CDR1 MDHEN, CDR2 SYDVKM. CDR3 length: 16 residues. V lost 5 bases to trimming and J lost 2 bases, with 19 bases between them. The CDR3 loop reads CASSPLPATGAYEQYF. CDR3 nucleotide sequence: TGTGCCAGCAGTCCCCTCCCCGCAACTGGGGCCTACGAGCAGTACTTC.

This clonotype has just a few counts. The chain joins TRBV28 to TRBJ2-7; 7 bases agree with TRBD2. Trimming at V came to 2 bases and at J to 0 bases, leaving 1 base not matched to a gene. Germline CDR1 reads MDHEN; CDR2 reads SYDVKM. CDR3 size: 14 residues. Here the CDR3 DNA reads TGTGCCAGCAGTTTAAGCGGGATCTCCTACGAGCAGTACTTC. Protein: CASSLSGISYEQYF.

This clonotype has more than one count but fewer than ten. The V gene is TRBV27, the J gene TRBJ1-4; 8 bases align to TRBD1. V was clipped by 4 bases and J by 0 bases; unmatched bases: 7. The V gene's germline CDR1 is MNHEY and CDR2 SMNVEV (reference sequence). This CDR3 has 17 amino acids. The CDR3 loop reads CASSSIGTGATNEKLFF. As DNA, the CDR3 is TGTGCCAGCAGTTCCATCGGGACAGGTGCAACTAATGAAAAACTGTTTTTT.

A few counts support this clonotype. V and J are TRBV28 and TRBJ2-1, with 7 bases that match TRBD1. V was clipped by 3 bases and J by 3 bases; unmatched bases: 8. The V gene's germline CDR1 is MDHEN and CDR2 SYDVKM. CDR3 length: 16 residues. The CDR3: CASSFGKGARYNEQFF. CDR3 sequence (DNA): TGTGCCAGCAGTTTTGGAAAGGGGGCCCGCTACAATGAGCAGTTCTTC.

The chain is built from TRBV7-9 and TRBJ1-2; D not resolved. Germline V gene sequence: CDR1 SEHNR, CDR2 FQNEAQ (reference sequence). Trimming took 5 bases from V and 4 from J, leaving 5 bases between them. There are 11 residues in the CDR3. The CDR3 loop is CASSRTYGYTF. CDR3 in DNA: TGTGCCAGCAGCCGGACCTATGGCTACACCTTC.

The chain employs TRBV18 and TRBJ2-3; D uncertain. In germline, CDR1 is KGHSH, CDR2 LQKENI. The V and J ends lost 2 bases and 4 bases respectively, with 7 bases between them. The CDR3 runs to 13 residues. CDR3 nucleotides: TGTGCCAGCTCACCATCTGGAGCAGATACGCAGTATTTT. Translating gives CASSPSGADTQYF.

This clonotype was counted at least ten times. CDR3: CSVEEDGKEQFF. DNA for the CDR3: TGCAGCGTTGAAGAAGATGGGAAGGAGCAGTTCTTC. The chain has TRBV29-1 and TRBJ2-1, with D hard to call. The V gene's germline CDR1 is SQVTM and CDR2 ANQGSEA. With 0 bases removed from V and 10 bases from J, the gap between germline ends came to 10 bases. This CDR3 is 12 amino acids long.

The chain uses TRBV7-2 and TRBJ2-2; 11 nucleotides line up with TRBD2. This CDR3 is 16 amino acids long. Per the germline V gene, CDR1 is SGHTA and CDR2 is FQGNSA. V was clipped by 5 bases and J by 6 bases; unmatched bases: 8. The DNA of the CDR3 is TGTGCCAGCAGCGTTCGACTAGCGGGGCGGGCCGGGGAGCTGTTTTTT. This translates into CASSVRLAGRAGELFF.

The genes are TRBV7-9 and TRBJ2-7; perhaps TRBD1 as D (5 bases). V lost 4 bases, J lost 0 bases, and 7 bases lay in between. In germline, CDR1 is SEHNR, CDR2 FQNEAQ (reference sequence). CDR3 size: 13 residues. CDR3 residues: CASSSDSSYEQYF. The CDR3 nucleotides read TGTGCCAGCAGCTCCGACAGCTCCTACGAGCAGTACTTC.

The chain combines TRBV7-6 with TRBJ2-1; TRBD1 or TRBD2 may be the D gene (5 bases each). Trimming stripped 7 bases from V and 8 bases from J, with 15 bases between. Germline loops: CDR1 SGHVS, CDR2 FNYEAQ. CDR3 size: 13 residues. In nucleotides, the CDR3 is TGTGCCAGCAAGGAGTCGCGAGGGGATGAGCAGTTCTTC. It codes for CASKESRGDEQFF.

This clonotype was picked up a small number of times. The rearrangement links TRBV7-2 to TRBJ2-3; TRBD1 agrees at 7 bases. CDR3 length: 15 amino acids. The V and J ends lost 1 base and 6 bases, in that order; junction bases with no gene match: 7. Germline V lookup: CDR1 SGHTA, CDR2 FQGNSA. The CDR3 DNA reads TGTGCCAGCAGCTTAGGCAGGGGGTTGGGGGATACGCAGTATTTT. Translating it yields CASSLGRGLGDTQYF.

This clonotype appeared a few times. This rearrangement joins TRBV27 to TRBJ1-2; D uncertain. The CDR3 extends over 12 amino acids. The V and J ends lost 3 bases and 8 bases respectively, with 10 bases between them. Germline loops: CDR1 MNHEY, CDR2 SMNVEV (reference sequence). CDR3 DNA: TGTGCCAGCAGTTTTACTGGTTCGGGCTACACCTTC. Translation gives CASSFTGSGYTF.

This clonotype was seen many times. This chain links TRBV7-3 with TRBJ2-1; TRBD2 might be the D (6 bases). The germline V gene encodes CDR1 SGHTA and CDR2 FQGTGA. The CDR3 consists of 13 residues. Trimming took off 4 bases at V and 5 bases at J, with 9 bases between the two ends. The CDR3 DNA is TGTGCCAGCAGCTCAGGGACTCACAATGAGCAGTTCTTC. Encoded protein: CASSSGTHNEQFF.

The V call is TRBV30, the J call TRBJ2-1; D is unclear. This CDR3 region has 12 residues. Trimming removed 4 bases at V and 7 bases at J, with 11 bases between. Germline values: CDR1 GTSNPN, CDR2 SVGIG (reference sequence). Here the CDR3 reads CAWITDLNEQFF. CDR3 in DNA: TGTGCCTGGATTACCGACTTGAATGAGCAGTTCTTC. Combining the CDR3 with reference TRBV30 and TRBJ2-1 gives the whole variable domain SQTIHQWPATLVQPVGSPLSLECTVEGTSNPNLYWYRQAAGRGLQLLFYSVGIGQISSEVPQNLSASRPQDRQFILSSKKLLLSDSGFYLCAWITDLNEQFFGPGTRLTVL.

This clonotype was recorded a few times. The J gene is TRBJ1-1, the V gene TRBV7-6, with D unresolved. CDR3 size: 13 residues. With 5 bases removed from V and 6 bases from J, the gap between germline ends came to 13 bases. From germline, CDR1 is SGHVS and CDR2 FNYEAQ. Here the CDR3 reads CASSRTKRAEAFF. The CDR3 DNA reads TGTGCCAGCAGCCGCACGAAAAGGGCTGAAGCTTTCTTT.

The chain has TRBV7-2 and TRBJ2-1, with D maybe TRBD1 (6 bases). V was pared by 4 bases and J by 2 bases, with 15 bases between. In germline, CDR1 is SGHTA, CDR2 FQGNSA. CDR3 length equals 16 residues. CDR3 residues: CASSWDTGLAYNEQFF. The DNA for the CDR3 is TGTGCCAGCAGCTGGGACACGGGGCTTGCCTACAATGAGCAGTTCTTC.

The V gene is TRBV6-5, the J gene TRBJ2-7; no clear D. This CDR3 contains 13 residues. The germline V gene encodes CDR1 MNHEY and CDR2 SVGAGI. V was shortened by 2 bases and J by 6 bases, with 11 bases between the two germline ends. The CDR3 sequence: CASSYGTLGEQYF. CDR3 DNA sequence: TGTGCCAGCAGTTACGGAACCTTAGGCGAGCAGTACTTC.

On this clonotype itself: At one end the junction does not follow the germline gene, possibly because of a read error. This chain links TRBV7-2 with TRBJ1-1, with D uncertain. The CDR3 length is 16 residues. CDR1 and CDR2 (germline): SGHTA, FQGNSA. CDR3 loop: CASSLQLTVMNTKAFF. CDR3 sequence (DNA): TGTGCCAGCAGCCTCCAATTGACGGTAATGAACACTAAAGCTTTCTTT.

The table lists this clonotype with a few counts. The chain has TRBV7-8 and TRBJ1-2; no clear D gene. This CDR3 region has 12 residues. Deletions cut 5 bases from V and 6 bases from J, with 10 bases between. In germline, CDR1 is SGHVS, CDR2 FQNEAQ. Here the CDR3 DNA reads TGTGCCAGCAGCCCCAAGCTAGATGGCTACACCTTC. Its protein is CASSPKLDGYTF.

This clonotype was found a few times. V and J are TRBV7-9 and TRBJ2-5, with D perhaps TRBD2 (5 bases). The germline gives CDR1 SEHNR, CDR2 FQNEAQ (reference sequence). CDR3 size: 13 residues. Deletions cut 0 bases from V and 5 bases from J, with 7 bases between. CDR3 nucleotides: TGTGCCAGCAGCTTAGCGTGGGAGGAGACCCAGTACTTC. This encodes CASSLAWEETQYF.

This clonotype showed up just a few times. CDR3 sequence reads: CASSLEPSYTEAFF. The CDR3 region has the DNA TGTGCCAGCAGCTTAGAGCCTTCCTACACTGAAGCTTTCTTT. V is TRBV7-6 and J is TRBJ1-1; D is unclear. Germline CDR1 is SGHVS and CDR2 is FNYEAQ. This CDR3 comprises 14 residues. V gave up 1 base and J gave up 3 bases, with 9 bases separating them.